The rows below give T cell receptor beta chains drawn from one sample of a study of lymphopenia after photon versus proton radiotherapy. Repertoires were generated with immunoSEQ multiplex PCR, while TCRdb's copy carries only in-frame clones and drops some. Counted here are 150,000 or so clones, around nine tenths occurring once; the ten biggest clones make up around 5%. The specimen comprised peripheral blood, sampled from a patient treated with photon-based radiotherapy. The receptors come from a man aged 50-60 years with gastric cancer. Both conserved end residues are part of each CDR3. A D gene is named only where the DNA matches it firmly. Expanded clones get a size class; other rows say once, few or many, or leave the size out.

clone size	J gene	V gene	D gene	CDR3 DNA	CDR3 protein
.	TRBJ1-2	TRBV6-6	.	TGTGCCAGCAGTTACTTGGGGGTGACTGGCTACACCTTC	CASSYLGVTGYTF
.	TRBJ1-2	TRBV7-2	.	TGTGCCAGCAGCTTAGCAGATTTGAGCTATGGCTACACCTTC	CASSLADLSYGYTF
.	TRBJ2-6	TRBV28	.	TGTGCCAGCAGTTTAGGAGGGATGGGAGGGGCCAACGTCCTGACTTTC	CASSLGGMGGANVLTF
few	TRBJ1-3	TRBV30	.	TGTGCCTGGAGTGTACTGGGCGACTTCTCTGGAAACACCATATATTTT	CAWSVLGDFSGNTIYF
.	TRBJ2-1	TRBV28	TRBD1	TGTGCCAGCAGTTGGACAGGGTTGGACAATGAGCAGTTCTTC	CASSWTGLDNEQFF
.	TRBJ2-3	TRBV30	.	TGTGCCTTACCGTTCGGAGATACGCAGTATTTT	CALPFGDTQYF
.	TRBJ2-7	TRBV14	TRBD1	TGTGCCAGCAGACACTCCGGGACAGGGCCCTACGAGCAGTACTTC	CASRHSGTGPYEQYF
.	TRBJ2-3	TRBV7-7	TRBD2	TGTGCCAGCAGCTGGACTAGCGGACCCACAGATACGCAGTATTTT	CASSWTSGPTDTQYF
.	TRBJ2-2	TRBV2	TRBD2	TGTGCCAGCAGTGAAGTTAGGGGAGGGCCGAACACCGGGGAGCTGTTTTTT	CASSEVRGGPNTGELFF
.	TRBJ1-5	TRBV28	TRBD1	TGTGCCACCGCACAGGGGGCCTCTCAGCCCCAGCATTTT	CATAQGASQPQHF
.	TRBJ1-2	TRBV29-1	.	TGCAGCGTTGTCCCAAGAGATGCTTATGGCTACACCTTC	CSVVPRDAYGYTF
.	TRBJ1-1	TRBV5-1	.	TGCGCCAGCAGCTTTCAGGGTAAGAACACTGAAGCTTTCTTT	CASSFQGKNTEAFF
.	TRBJ1-2	TRBV7-8	.	TGTGCCAGCAGCCTACAACTCGGAGGCTACACCTTC	CASSLQLGGYTF
.	TRBJ1-1	TRBV6-5	.	TGTGCCAGCAGCAGCCGGGGGGCCGGCACTGAAGCTTTCTTT	CASSSRGAGTEAFF
once	TRBJ1-1	TRBV6-6	.	TGTGCCAGCAGTCAAACGCAACGGGGCGCGGCCACTGAAGCTTTCTTT	CASSQTQRGAATEAFF
.	TRBJ2-1	TRBV6-1	TRBD2	TGTGCCAGCAGGCTAGCGGGATCCGATGAGCAGTTCTTC	CASRLAGSDEQFF
.	TRBJ2-3	TRBV5-4	.	TGTGCCAGCAGCTCCGGGACTCGGAAAGATACGCAGTATTTT	CASSSGTRKDTQYF
.	TRBJ2-3	TRBV6-5	.	TGTGCCAGCAGTTACGGGTCCCCAGATACGCAGTATTTT	CASSYGSPDTQYF
.	TRBJ1-1	TRBV15	.	TGTGCCACCAGCAGAGGGGGGTGGAACACTGAAGCTTTCTTT	CATSRGGWNTEAFF
.	TRBJ2-1	TRBV28	.	TGTGCCAGCAGTGGACCAAAATACAATGAGCAGTTCTTC	CASSGPKYNEQFF
.	TRBJ2-6	TRBV27	.	TGTGCCAGCAGAAAATATCAGTCTGGGGCCAACGTCCTGACTTTC	CASRKYQSGANVLTF
.	TRBJ1-1	TRBV5-1	TRBD1	TGCGCCAGCAGCGCAGGGGGCACGAACACTGAAGCTTTCTTT	CASSAGGTNTEAFF
once	TRBJ1-4	TRBV4-1	.	TGCGCCAGCAGCCAAGGTGGTGTAGTAAATGAAAAACTGTTTTTT	CASSQGGVVNEKLFF
.	TRBJ1-5	TRBV19	.	TGTGCCAGTAATGCCCCCGCCCGACAGTATAGCAATCAGCCCCAGCATTTT	CASNAPARQYSNQPQHF
.	TRBJ1-1	TRBV15	.	TGTGCCACCAGCAGAGATGGAGGGCTTTTGGAAGCTTTCTTT	CATSRDGGLLEAFF
.	TRBJ1-4	TRBV6-6	.	TGTGCCAGCAGTTACTCGGGCCGGGGGATCGAAAAACTGTTTTTT	CASSYSGRGIEKLFF
.	TRBJ1-4	TRBV30	.	TGTGCCTGGAGCGCATTCGAAAAACTGTTTTTT	CAWSAFEKLFF
.	TRBJ1-1	TRBV6-5	TRBD1	TGTGCCAGCAGAAACACAGGGGGGAACACTGAAGCTTTCTTT	CASRNTGGNTEAFF
once	TRBJ1-1	TRBV6-6	.	TGTGCCAGCAAGTATGGGAACACTGAAGCTTTCTTT	CASKYGNTEAFF
.	TRBJ1-2	TRBV4-1	TRBD1	TGCGCCAGCACCCCCGGACAGGGAGACTATGGCTACACCTTC	CASTPGQGDYGYTF
.	TRBJ2-5	TRBV7-8	TRBD2	TGTGCCAGCAGCTCCGGGACTAGTGGGGTGTACTTC	CASSSGTSGVYF
few	TRBJ2-3	TRBV30	.	TGTGCCTGGTCATCTAGCACAGATACGCAGTATTTT	CAWSSSTDTQYF
.	TRBJ2-2	TRBV7-8	.	TGTGCCAGCAGCTTAGTTCCCGGGGAGCTGTTTTTT	CASSLVPGELFF
few	TRBJ1-2	TRBV10-1	.	TGCGCCAGCAGTGCAGAGGACAGCCTGCCTAACTATGGCTACACCTTC	CASSAEDSLPNYGYTF
.	TRBJ2-7	TRBV11-2	TRBD1	TGTGCCAGCAGTTGGGACAGGGGTTACGAGCAGTACTTC	CASSWDRGYEQYF
.	TRBJ2-5	TRBV5-6	TRBD1	TGTGCCAGCAGCTTGGCCCCGGCACAGGGGTCCCCAGAGACCCAGTACTTC	CASSLAPAQGSPETQYF
.	TRBJ2-3	TRBV29-1	.	TGCAGCGTTGAAAGGGCTATAGGCACAGATACGCAGTATTTT	CSVERAIGTDTQYF
once	TRBJ2-7	TRBV6-1	.	TGTGCCAGCAGTGAAGAGGACGGGATAGTCTACGAGCAGTACTTC	CASSEEDGIVYEQYF
.	TRBJ2-7	TRBV7-9	.	TGTGCCAGCAGCAAAACCGGGACCTACGAGCAGTACTTC	CASSKTGTYEQYF
.	TRBJ2-5	TRBV7-9	TRBD2	TGTGCCAGCAGCAAAACCGGGACTAGCGGAAAAGAGACCCAGTACTTC	CASSKTGTSGKETQYF
.	TRBJ2-2	TRBV4-1	.	TGCGCCAGCAGCCAAGGACCCGGGGGCCCCGGGGAGCTGTTTTTT	CASSQGPGGPGELFF
.	TRBJ1-4	TRBV28	TRBD1	TGTGCCAGCAGTCCTCAGGGGGCAACTAATGAAAAACTGTTTTTT	CASSPQGATNEKLFF